This entry is about one T cell receptor (beta chain). Its antigen is unidentified. In germline, CDR1 is DFQATT, CDR2 SNEGSKA (reference sequence). This CDR3 has 11 amino acids. V was pared by 4 bases and J by 5 bases, with 8 bases between. The source of the sample is a study of cytomegalovirus exposure and HLA in healthy donors. Study-level findings and limits: Immune exposure information comprised only CMV serostatus. Across HLA loci, a later analysis found differing TCR association rates, with DRB1 most and HLA-C fewest.

In the PCR, 60 Vbeta and 13 Jbeta primers were used. TCRdb's copy holds only in-frame clones and misses some; the assay was immunoSEQ multiplex PCR. Of under 200,000 clones in the sample, 70% to 90% were seen once. This chain uses TRBV20-1 with TRBJ2-5; D remains ambiguous. This clonotype was obtained from a woman between 18 and 29 years old in good health and CMV-seropositive. Sample: PBMCs. The CDR3 DNA reads TGCAGTGCTATCAGTACGGAGACCCAGTACTTC. This encodes CSAISTETQYF.